The T cell receptor beta chain under discussion was sequenced for a study of post-analysis software for immune sequencing data. Study-level points and caveats: Roughly five TRBV segments appeared more often in patients than in controls, and TRBV5-6, TRBV5-1 and TRBV20-1 were among these.

Unique molecular identifiers were present in the TCR beta cDNA libraries. TCRdb re-called the PCR reads with MiXCR, one entry per CDR3 protein. The sample carries fewer than 850,000 distinct CDR3 sequences, 30% recorded once. J was trimmed by 7 bases and V by 7 bases; bases with no gene match: 8. This CDR3 comprises 15 residues. A remark on this clonotype: Antigen: not known.

The sequencing input was blood. The chain carries TRBV12-3 or TRBV12-4 and TRBJ2-1, with 12 bases that match TRBD2. The receptor's source is a girl aged 10 to 17 with multiple sclerosis. The DNA for the CDR3 is TGTGCCAGCACCTTGACTAGCGGGAGTCGGAATGAGCAGTTCTTC. Its translation is CASTLTSGSRNEQFF.